Below are 32 T cell receptor beta chains sequenced from a single sample in a study of blood T cell repertoires in COVID-19. Some clones are missing from TCRdb's copy, which holds only in-frame ones; the method was immunoSEQ multiplex PCR. The sample lists about 300,000 clones, 89% occurring once. The sequenced material came from peripheral blood. These receptor sequences come from a man between 18 and 35 years old who had recovered from COVID-19.

Note on this clone: Other DNA sequences in the same sample also yield this CDR3. The V and J genes are TRBV9 and TRBJ2-7; weak D call: TRBD1 (7 bases). CDR3 size: 13 residues. Germline V CDR1 and CDR2: SGDLS, YYNGEE. V shed 1 base and J shed 4 bases, with 9 bases lying between them. The CDR3 DNA reads as TGTGCCAGCAGCGTATCAGGGGGGTACGAGCAGTACTTC. Its translation: CASSVSGGYEQYF.

This sequence joins TRBV19 and TRBJ2-5; possibly TRBD1 for D (6 bases). The CDR3 spans 14 residues. The germline V gene has CDR1 LNHDA and CDR2 SQIVND (reference sequence). The germline V and J ends were trimmed by 3 bases and 5 bases, with 13 bases remaining between them. The CDR3 nucleotides read TGTGCCAGTAGTATCCAGGGGAGTGCGGAGACCCAGTACTTC. Its translation: CASSIQGSAETQYF. Complete variable domain (other parts from reference TRBV19 and TRBJ2-5): DGGITQSPKYLFRKEGQNVTLSCEQNLNHDAMYWYRQDPGQGLRLIYYSQIVNDFQKGDIAEGYSVSREKKESFPLTVTSAQKNPTAFYLCASSIQGSAETQYFGPGTRLLVL.

This clone was picked up a small number of times. This CDR3 reads CAIRDRANTGELFF. For the CDR3, the DNA is TGTGCCATCCGGGACAGGGCAAACACCGGGGAGCTGTTTTTT. V is TRBV10-3 and J is TRBJ2-2; 9 bases are a match to TRBD1. The CDR3 length is 14 residues. The germline gives CDR1 ENHRY, CDR2 SYGVKD. V trimming: 8 bases; J trimming: 2 bases; junction bases outside the gene matches: 3.

The chain couples TRBV18 to TRBJ1-1; 11 bases align to TRBD1. Germline CDR1 and CDR2: KGHSH and LQKENI. J was trimmed by 7 bases and V by 0 bases; bases with no gene match: 7. The CDR3 runs 16 residues. CDR3 protein: CASSPPVSGTGGEAFF. The CDR3 DNA reads TGTGCCAGCTCACCACCCGTCTCCGGGACAGGGGGTGAAGCTTTCTTT.

Concerning this clone: The same CDR3 is also encoded by other DNA sequences in this sample. This chain links TRBV11-2 with TRBJ2-7; 11 bases map to TRBD2. Per germline, CDR1 SGHAT and CDR2 FQNNGV. The V segment lost 6 bases and the J segment 2 bases; nucleotides outside the gene matches: 6. CDR3 length equals 15 residues. The CDR3 here is CASSSGTSGAYEQYF. For the CDR3, the DNA is TGTGCCAGCAGTTCTGGGACTAGCGGCGCCTACGAGCAGTACTTC.

The chain links TRBV4-3 to TRBJ1-2, with a possible D match to TRBD1 (5 bases). Trimming took 3 bases from V and 2 from J, leaving 13 bases between them. The germline gives CDR1 LGHNA, CDR2 YSLEER. This CDR3 is built from 15 residues. The DNA for the CDR3 is TGCGCCAGCAGCCAGGGGGGGTGGGGAAACTATGGCTACACCTTC. It codes for CASSQGGWGNYGYTF.

This clone was observed a single time. This chain connects TRBV9 to TRBJ2-3, with 9 positions matching TRBD2. Germline CDR1 is SGDLS and CDR2 is YYNGEE. The CDR3 totals 15 residues. Unmatched junction bases numbered 3, after V lost 4 bases and J lost 0 bases. DNA of the CDR3: TGTGCCAGCAGCCCTAGCGGGGTTAGCACAGATACGCAGTATTTT. As protein: CASSPSGVSTDTQYF. Combining the CDR3 with reference TRBV9 and TRBJ2-3 gives the whole variable domain DSGVTQTPKHLITATGQRVTLRCSPRSGDLSVYWYQQSLDQGLQFLIQYYNGEERAKGNILERFSAQQFPDLHSELNLSSLELGDSALYFCASSPSGVSTDTQYFGPGTRLTVL.

V and J are TRBV19 and TRBJ2-2; 7 nucleotides line up with TRBD2. The CDR3 consists of 15 residues. Germline assignment: CDR1 LNHDA and CDR2 SQIVND (reference sequence). The V and J ends lost 8 bases and 0 bases, in that order; junction bases with no gene match: 6. The CDR3 region is CASWAGAANTGELFF. The CDR3 DNA reads TGTGCCAGTTGGGCGGGAGCCGCGAACACCGGGGAGCTGTTTTTT. The complete variable domain, with remaining parts taken from reference TRBV19 and TRBJ2-2, reads DGGITQSPKYLFRKEGQNVTLSCEQNLNHDAMYWYRQDPGQGLRLIYYSQIVNDFQKGDIAEGYSVSREKKESFPLTVTSAQKNPTAFYLCASWAGAANTGELFFGEGSRLTVL.

This chain uses TRBV18 with TRBJ1-5; a possible D gene is TRBD1 (5 bases). Germline CDR1 and CDR2: KGHSH and LQKENI. Between the trimmed V and J ends, which lost 3 bases and 3 bases, there was a span of 12 bases. CDR3 length equals 15 residues. The CDR3 DNA follows: TGTGCCAGCTCACCTTCAGGGATCGACAATCAGCCCCAGCATTTT. Its translation: CASSPSGIDNQPQHF.

This rearrangement joins TRBV2 to TRBJ2-3, with a tentative D call TRBD1 (5 bases). CDR1 is SNHLY and CDR2 is FYNNEI in the germline V gene. The V end lost 6 bases, the J end lost 2 bases, and 12 bases lay between the germline ends. The CDR3 sequence is 14 residues long. CDR3 nucleotides: TGTGCCAGCAGGGTCAACAGGCCCACAGATACGCAGTATTTT. This sequence encodes CASRVNRPTDTQYF.

The V call is TRBV6-2 or TRBV6-3, the J call TRBJ2-3; weak D call: TRBD2 (5 bases). CDR3 length: 17 residues. The germline V gene has CDR1 MNHEY and CDR2 SVGEGT. Trimming left V 6 bases short and J 0 bases short, with 19 bases between. The CDR3 nucleotides read TGTGCCAGCAGGCCTAGGGTGCTAGCCTTTAGCACAGATACGCAGTATTTT. Its protein is CASRPRVLAFSTDTQYF.

The chain has TRBV23-1 and TRBJ2-5; D not certain. TRBV23-1 is known as an ORF, though its function is uncertain. Trimming pared 0 bases from V and 10 bases from J, leaving 9 bases between. The CDR3 is 12 residues long. CDR3 sequence: CASSQSWSFQYF. DNA for the CDR3: TGCGCCAGCAGTCAATCGTGGAGTTTCCAGTACTTC.

The chain employs TRBV5-6 and TRBJ2-1; 8 bases match TRBD1. CDR1 and CDR2 (germline): SGHDT, YYEEEE. This CDR3 spans 15 amino acids. The V segment lost 0 bases and the J segment 10 bases; nucleotides outside the gene matches: 9. CDR3 in amino acids: CASSLEQGGSEEQFF. The CDR3, as DNA: TGTGCCAGCAGCTTGGAACAGGGGGGAAGTGAAGAGCAGTTCTTC.

The chain couples TRBV10-2 to TRBJ2-3; 10 bases are shared with TRBD2. Germline trimming cut 8 bases from V and 9 bases from J; bases unmatched to any gene: 11. CDR3 length: 14 amino acids. CDR1 and CDR2 from the germline V gene are WSHSY and SAAADI. The chain's CDR3 is CASVLAGASGTQYF. CDR3 DNA: TGCGCCAGCGTCCTAGCGGGGGCCTCGGGAACGCAGTATTTT.

The chain recombines TRBV12-3 or TRBV12-4 with TRBJ2-1; D gene ambiguous. The CDR3 loop spans 13 amino acids. The V end was cut by 5 bases, the J end by 7 bases, with 12 bases between. CDR3 in DNA: TGTGCCAGCAGTCCCTCTCTCGGGAATGAGCAGTTCTTC. It encodes CASSPSLGNEQFF.

V usage is TRBV4-3 and J usage is TRBJ1-4; TRBD1 matches at 11 bases. Germline trimming cut 4 bases from V and 8 bases from J; bases unmatched to any gene: 6. The CDR3 covers 15 residues. Germline lookup yields CDR1 LGHNA and CDR2 YSLEER. CDR3 sequence: CASSPLDRGQEKLFF. The CDR3 coding sequence is TGCGCCAGCAGCCCACTGGACAGGGGGCAAGAAAAACTGTTTTTT.

This clone has only one observation. V is TRBV7-2 and J is TRBJ2-7, with TRBD1 matching 7 bases. V shed 3 bases, J shed 3 bases, and the junction held 2 bases outside the gene matches. Germline loops: CDR1 SGHTA, CDR2 FQGNSA. CDR3 length: 13 residues. The CDR3 spells CASSFRDSYEQYF. DNA for the CDR3: TGTGCCAGCAGCTTCCGGGACAGCTACGAGCAGTACTTC.

The chain links TRBV24-1 to TRBJ1-1, with D tentatively TRBD1 (5 bases). CDR1 is KGHDR, CDR2 SFDVKD, per germline. Between the trimmed V and J ends, which lost 4 bases and 0 bases, there was a span of 11 bases. The CDR3 is 15 residues long. The CDR3 DNA reads as TGTGCCACCAGTGAGGACGGACACCTGAACACTGAAGCTTTCTTT. It encodes CATSEDGHLNTEAFF.

The chain joins TRBV5-6 to TRBJ2-1, with 8 bases fitting TRBD1. J was trimmed by 8 bases and V by 3 bases; bases with no gene match: 7. CDR3 length: 14 amino acids. Germline V gives CDR1 SGHDT, CDR2 YYEEEE. The CDR3 nucleotides read TGTGCCAGCAGCTGGGGGACAGGATTCGATGAGCAGTTCTTC. Translated: CASSWGTGFDEQFF.

The V call is TRBV6-1, the J call TRBJ1-5; D gene uncertain. Per the germline V gene, CDR1 is MNHNS and CDR2 is SASEGT. The CDR3 length is 15 residues. Trimming pared 1 base from V and 0 bases from J, leaving 7 bases between. CDR3 protein: CASSEGRYSNQPQHF. DNA for the CDR3: TGTGCCAGCAGTGAAGGCAGATATAGCAATCAGCCCCAGCATTTT.

J is TRBJ2-4 and V is TRBV5-1; D is perhaps TRBD2 (6 bases). V lost 0 bases to trimming and J lost 1 base, with 20 bases between them. Germline lookup yields CDR1 SGHRS and CDR2 YFSETQ. The CDR3 consists of 19 residues. As DNA, the CDR3 is TGCGCCAGCAGCTTGGCCGGAGGAGGGCCCCGGGCGGCCAAAAACATTCAGTACTTC. Translating it yields CASSLAGGGPRAAKNIQYF.

The genes are TRBV9 and TRBJ2-5; 7 nucleotides line up with TRBD2. There are 15 residues in the CDR3. V lost 3 bases and J lost 2; bases outside the gene matches: 7. Looked up from germline, CDR1 is SGDLS and CDR2 is YYNGEE. The CDR3 is CASSGEGNPQETQYF. CDR3 DNA sequence: TGTGCCAGCAGCGGGGAGGGTAACCCACAAGAGACCCAGTACTTC.

The V call is TRBV4-1, the J call TRBJ2-7, with D possibly being TRBD1 (5 bases). This CDR3 is 15 amino acids long. The germline CDR1 and CDR2 sequences are MGHRA and YSYEKL. The V and J ends lost 1 base and 2 bases respectively, with 12 bases between them. The CDR3 reads CASSQGHPGTYEQYF. In nucleotides, the CDR3 is TGCGCCAGCAGCCAAGGTCACCCAGGGACCTACGAGCAGTACTTC.

The V gene is TRBV27, the J gene TRBJ2-7; perhaps TRBD2 as D (7 bases). Trimming removed 8 bases from V and 3 bases from J, with 11 bases in between. The CDR3 is made up of 12 amino acids. Germline V lookup: CDR1 MNHEY, CDR2 SMNVEV (reference sequence). The CDR3 DNA follows: TGTGCCAGCGGGGGGGGCAACTACGAGCAGTACTTC. Translating gives CASGGGNYEQYF.

The CDR3: CASSLLAEFSYEQYF. The CDR3 DNA reads TGTGCCAGCAGCTTGCTGGCAGAATTTTCCTACGAGCAGTACTTC. The rearrangement links TRBV5-5 to TRBJ2-7; D gene unclear. The CDR3 spans 15 residues. CDR1 is SGHKS and CDR2 is YYEKEE in the germline V gene (reference sequence). V shed 1 base and J shed 1 base, with 12 bases lying between them.

The V call is TRBV4-3, the J call TRBJ2-4; D is uncertain. Germline CDR1 and CDR2: LGHNA and YSLEER. This CDR3 spans 20 amino acids. V was pared by 1 base and J by 1 base, with 23 bases between. The CDR3 region has the DNA TGCGCCAGCAGCCAAGCAAGAATGCCTATTTTGGGCTGGGCCAAAAACATTCAGTACTTC. It codes for CASSQARMPILGWAKNIQYF.

This chain joins TRBV27 and TRBJ2-1; 7 nucleotides line up with TRBD1. CDR1 and CDR2 (germline): MNHEY, SMNVEV (reference sequence). The V and J ends lost 9 bases and 1 base, in that order; junction bases with no gene match: 9. The CDR3 runs 15 residues. The CDR3 DNA follows: TGTGCCAGTTCGATTGACAGGGTATCCTACAATGAGCAGTTCTTC. As protein: CASSIDRVSYNEQFF.

The chain joins TRBV23-1 to TRBJ1-2, with no clear D. TRBV23-1 carries the ORF label, with uncertain function. The V end lost 4 bases, the J end lost 6 bases, and 27 bases lay between the germline ends. The CDR3 contains 18 residues. The CDR3, as DNA: TGCGCCAGCAGTCGGGGAGGGTTTGACCCCCTGCCATCTCATGGCTACACCTTC. This codes for CASSRGGFDPLPSHGYTF.

V usage is TRBV7-2 and J usage is TRBJ2-1; the D gene is possibly TRBD2 (7 bases). This CDR3 has 15 residues. The germline gives CDR1 SGHTA, CDR2 FQGNSA. V was cut by 6 bases and J by 3 bases, with 15 bases left in between. CDR3 DNA sequence: TGTGCCAGCAGTCGTCAAGGGGGGGGCTACAATGAGCAGTTCTTC. Amino acid sequence: CASSRQGGGYNEQFF. The variable domain in full, with the rest retrieved from reference TRBV7-2 and TRBJ2-1, is GAGVSQSPSNKVTEKGKDVELRCDPISGHTALYWYRQSLGQGLEFLIYFQGNSAPDKSGLPSDRFSAERTGGSVSTLTIQRTQQEDSAVYLCASSRQGGGYNEQFFGPGTRLTVL.

The CDR3 DNA reads as TGTGCCAGCAGCACTAGCGGGGGGCCCTACAATGAGCAGTTCTTC. Translated: CASSTSGGPYNEQFF. The rearrangement links TRBV9 to TRBJ2-1; TRBD2 aligns across 12 bases. The germline CDR1 and CDR2 sequences are SGDLS and YYNGEE. The V segment lost 4 bases and the J segment 2 bases; nucleotides outside the gene matches: 1. CDR3 size: 15 residues.

The rearrangement links TRBV6-5 to TRBJ2-7; 7 bases line up with TRBD1. V shed 6 bases, J shed 0 bases, and the junction held 8 bases outside the gene matches. The CDR3 sequence is 15 residues long. Germline V lookup: CDR1 MNHEY, CDR2 SVGAGI. For the CDR3, the DNA is TGTGCCAGCAGGTACACAGGGGCCACCTCCTACGAGCAGTACTTC. Encoded protein: CASRYTGATSYEQYF.

V gene TRBV6-2 or TRBV6-3 combines with J gene TRBJ1-2; D uncertain. The V end was cut by 5 bases, the J end by 3 bases, with 13 bases between. The CDR3 is 14 amino acids. Germline values: CDR1 MNHEY, CDR2 SVGEGT. The CDR3 loop is CASSPREPYYGYTF. CDR3 nucleotide sequence: TGTGCCAGCAGTCCGCGGGAACCGTACTATGGCTACACCTTC.